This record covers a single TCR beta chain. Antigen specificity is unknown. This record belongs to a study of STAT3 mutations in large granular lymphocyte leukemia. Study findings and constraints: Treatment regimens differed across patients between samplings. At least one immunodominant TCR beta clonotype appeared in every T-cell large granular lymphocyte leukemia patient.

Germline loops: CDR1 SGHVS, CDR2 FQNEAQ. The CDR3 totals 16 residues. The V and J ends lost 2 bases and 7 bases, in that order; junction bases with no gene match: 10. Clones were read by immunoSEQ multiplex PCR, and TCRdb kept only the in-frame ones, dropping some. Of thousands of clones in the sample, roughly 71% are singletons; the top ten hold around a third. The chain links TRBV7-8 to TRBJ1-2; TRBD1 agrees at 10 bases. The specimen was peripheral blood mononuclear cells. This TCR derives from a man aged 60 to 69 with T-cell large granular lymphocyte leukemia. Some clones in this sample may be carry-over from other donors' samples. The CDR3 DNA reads TGTGCCAGCAGCTTACTTTCCGGGACAGGGGACCCTGGCTACACCTTC. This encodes CASSLLSGTGDPGYTF.